A single sample is the source of the 3 T cell receptor beta chains below, sequenced in a study of neurological immune-mediated disorders. MiXCR, run by TCRdb on the 5' RACE reads, gives a single entry per CDR3 protein. In the table there are some 86,000 distinct CDR3 sequences, 2.6% of which are singletons. The sequenced material came from PBMCs. All receptors derive from a woman aged 25-40 years with multiple sclerosis.

In its sample, this clonotype was seen many times. The chain recombines TRBV27 with TRBJ1-6; 9 bases agree with TRBD1. The CDR3 has 16 amino acids. V dropped 7 bases and J dropped 7; count of bases not matched to a gene: 11. Germline V gene lookup returns CDR1 MNHEY and CDR2 SMNVEV (reference sequence). The DNA of the CDR3 is TGTGCCAGCACCACAACGGGACAGGGAAGGAATTCACCCCTCCACTTT. It codes for CASTTTGQGRNSPLHF.

This clonotype was observed at least ten times. The chain carries TRBV20-1 and TRBJ1-2; D gene uncertain. This CDR3 comprises 12 residues. The V gene lost 6 bases and the J gene lost 8 bases, with 16 bases spanning the gap. Germline CDR1 is DFQATT and CDR2 is SNEGSKA (reference sequence). This CDR3 reads CSATQAIWGYTF. The CDR3 DNA follows: TGCAGTGCAACTCAGGCGATTTGGGGCTACACCTTC.

In this sample, this clonotype turned up many times. V and J are TRBV7-6 and TRBJ1-1; D unclear. Trimming left V 2 bases short and J 1 base short, with 8 bases between. Germline V CDR1 and CDR2: SGHVS, FNYEAQ. The CDR3 has 14 amino acids. Here the CDR3 reads CASSLRSGNTEAFF. CDR3 DNA: TGTGCCAGCAGCTTAAGATCGGGGAACACTGAAGCTTTCTTT.